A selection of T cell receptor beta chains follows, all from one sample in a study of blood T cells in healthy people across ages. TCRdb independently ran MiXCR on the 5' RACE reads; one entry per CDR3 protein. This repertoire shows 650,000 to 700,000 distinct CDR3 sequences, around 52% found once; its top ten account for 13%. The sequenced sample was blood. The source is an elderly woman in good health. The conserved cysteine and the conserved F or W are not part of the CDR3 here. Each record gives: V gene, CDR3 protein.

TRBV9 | ASSVVHGRGTDTQY
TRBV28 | ASSPARNPSGRDNEQF
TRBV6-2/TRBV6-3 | ASSYDDRQGPSLGQPQH
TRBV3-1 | ASSPPGGVSPGYT
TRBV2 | ASRTLTGDPIAKNIQY
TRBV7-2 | ANSLGSSSYNEQF
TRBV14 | ASSHLGLAGAYEQY
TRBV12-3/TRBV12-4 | ASSPRTTNYGYT
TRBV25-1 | ASSLAGTGRYGYT
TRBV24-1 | ATSEAGGNNEQY
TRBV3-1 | ASSQEILAGAEQY
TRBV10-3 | ATTGDKEQF
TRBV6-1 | ASSEIGIGFYGYT
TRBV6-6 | ASSYSRGAANEKLF
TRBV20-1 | SADDRAGQPQH
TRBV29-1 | SVEATDNTEAF
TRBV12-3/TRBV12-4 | ASSLGHYGYT
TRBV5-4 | ASSLAKSMGVLYNEQF
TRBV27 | ASSLVGQGSYNSPLH
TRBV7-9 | ASSGGTSGPYNEQY
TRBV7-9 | ASSLTSGGSFYEQY
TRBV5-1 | ASSLRDGNTGELF
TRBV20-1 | SARTGAPFNSPLH
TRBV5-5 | ASSLGSYGEQY
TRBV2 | ARENRGGTEAF
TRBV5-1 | ASSYSRGGDIGTDTQY
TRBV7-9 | ASRSDTAHSGANVLT
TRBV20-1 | SAEGSTSTDTQY
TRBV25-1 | VSSEGGSLDNEQF
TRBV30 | AWVNLGVTLNEQF
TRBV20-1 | SASGTSGAYEQY
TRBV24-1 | ATSDPSGSYTQY
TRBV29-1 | SVVTGGEETQY
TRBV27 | ASSYPTGQGQIEQY
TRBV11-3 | ASSFGTSGMSSNEQY
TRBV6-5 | ASSYSWDRTRLGAQY
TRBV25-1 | ATEGPRGGSGNTIY
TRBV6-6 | ASSYGGRVGSYNEQF
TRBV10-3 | ATGALAGRADTQY
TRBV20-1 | SAQGGPT
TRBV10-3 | AISDGLAGLELF
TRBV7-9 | TSRITASGRVGEQF
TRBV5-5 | ASSLGLERNEQF
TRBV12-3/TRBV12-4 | ASSQYRGIH
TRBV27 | ASSILGTGGEETQY
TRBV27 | ASSLGQARVGYEQY
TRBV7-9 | ASSKDRGLEKLF
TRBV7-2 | ASSQSESNIQY
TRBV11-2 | ASIHTLAPKETQY
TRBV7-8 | ASSLGQQLYNEQF
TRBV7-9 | ASSTPGGGEKLF
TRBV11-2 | ASSSRDRAPYGYT
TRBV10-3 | AISADRVDEQF
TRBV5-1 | ASSLTTGDSNQPRH